Below are 30 T cell receptor beta chains sequenced from a single sample in a study of blood T cell repertoires in COVID-19. The method was immunoSEQ multiplex PCR; TCRdb's version includes in-frame clones alone and lacks a portion of them. The data contain 300,000 to 400,000 clones, about 90% of them seen just once; the ten biggest clones take up roughly 3%. The sequenced material came from peripheral blood. Receptor source: a woman aged 18-29 years who had recovered from COVID-19.

The CDR3 DNA sequence: TGTGCCAGCAGCAAGATATGGCAGGCCCACGAGCAGTACGTC. Protein product: CASSKIWQAHEQYV. This chain links TRBV21-1 with TRBJ2-7; TRBD1 is the table's D call, not checked against the DNA. TRBV21-1 is flagged as a pseudogene. The CDR3 spans 14 residues.

The J gene is TRBJ1-2, the V gene TRBV6-5; 7 positions agree with TRBD1. The CDR3 extends over 13 amino acids. J gave up 2 bases and V 6 bases, and 3 bases lay outside the gene matches. CDR1 MNHEY and CDR2 SVGAGI come from the germline V gene. The CDR3 nucleotides are TGTGCCAGCAGACAACAGGGGAACTATGGCTACACCTTC. It translates to CASRQQGNYGYTF.

The chain couples TRBV4-3 to TRBJ1-1; 11 nucleotides align to TRBD1. The CDR3 length is 15 residues. Losses at the gene ends were 5 bases for V and 1 base for J; bases not matched to a gene: 3. CDR1 and CDR2 (germline): LGHNA, YSLEER. The CDR3 sequence is CASSWTGGSNTEAFF. The CDR3 nucleotides read TGCGCCAGCAGCTGGACAGGGGGCTCGAACACTGAAGCTTTCTTT.

V and J are TRBV6-2 or TRBV6-3 and TRBJ1-6; 7 bases fit TRBD1. J gave up 2 bases and V 4 bases, and 5 bases lay outside the gene matches. Germline V lookup: CDR1 MNHEY, CDR2 SVGEGT. The CDR3 length is 16 residues. CDR3 loop: CASSWRTGAYNSPLHF. Written as DNA, the CDR3 is TGTGCCAGCAGTTGGAGGACAGGTGCCTATAATTCACCCCTCCACTTT.

This chain connects TRBV6-5 to TRBJ1-5; no clear D. CDR1 MNHEY and CDR2 SVGAGI come from the germline V gene. The CDR3 is 14 residues long. The V end was cut by 8 bases, the J end by 0 bases, with 11 bases between. The CDR3 spells CASGPHFSNQPQHF. CDR3 in DNA: TGTGCCAGCGGGCCCCACTTTAGCAATCAGCCCCAGCATTTT.

In this sample, this clone turned up once. This chain joins TRBV30 and TRBJ2-1; 11 nucleotides line up with TRBD2. Germline CDR1 GTSNPN, CDR2 SVGIG (reference sequence). The CDR3 extends over 17 amino acids. V was pared by 6 bases and J by 0 bases, with 10 bases of the junction left unmatched. CDR3 sequence: CACRDSGRGSSYNEQFF. The CDR3 DNA follows: TGTGCCTGTAGAGATAGCGGGAGGGGTAGCTCCTACAATGAGCAGTTCTTC. Based on the CDR3 plus reference TRBV30 and TRBJ2-1, the full variable domain is SQTIHQWPATLVQPVGSPLSLECTVEGTSNPNLYWYRQAAGRGLQLLFYSVGIGQISSEVPQNLSASRPQDRQFILSSKKLLLSDSGFYLCACRDSGRGSSYNEQFFGPGTRLTVL.

This chain joins TRBV12-3 or TRBV12-4 and TRBJ1-1; 7 bases match TRBD1. Germline trimming cut 4 bases from V and 1 base from J; bases unmatched to any gene: 0. The length of the CDR3 is 13 residues. The CDR3 DNA follows: TGTGCCAGCAGTTGGGACAGGAACACTGAAGCTTTCTTT. Translating gives CASSWDRNTEAFF.

J is TRBJ1-6 and V is TRBV7-6; D remains unclear. Trimming cost V 5 bases and J 9 bases, with 17 bases left between them. Germline-derived CDR1 and CDR2 are SGHVS and FNYEAQ. The CDR3 totals 15 residues. The CDR3 coding sequence is TGTGCCAGCAGCCGGCAACGGGAGTTTGCTTCACCCCTCCACTTT. Protein sequence: CASSRQREFASPLHF.

The rearrangement uses TRBV24-1 and TRBJ2-1, with 8 bases fitting TRBD1. CDR3 length: 15 amino acids. Per the germline V gene, CDR1 is KGHDR and CDR2 is SFDVKD. Losses at the gene ends were 0 bases for V and 7 bases for J; bases not matched to a gene: 4. The CDR3 region has the DNA TGTGCCACCAGTGATTTGGGACAGGGTTCTAATGAGCAGTTCTTC. This translates into CATSDLGQGSNEQFF.

The rearrangement uses TRBV5-1 and TRBJ2-3; 11 bases map to TRBD2. Unmatched junction bases numbered 15, after V lost 6 bases and J lost 6 bases. The CDR3 has 17 residues. The germline gives CDR1 SGHRS, CDR2 YFSETQ. CDR3 region: CASTPLGGSGRGDTQYF. CDR3 DNA sequence: TGCGCCAGCACCCCTCTCGGTGGTAGCGGGAGGGGTGATACGCAGTATTTT.

The J gene is TRBJ2-1, the V gene TRBV5-4; 14 bases agree with TRBD2. Germline assignment: CDR1 SGHNT and CDR2 YYREEE (reference sequence). The CDR3 is 18 amino acids. V lost 3 bases to trimming and J lost 9 bases; unmatched junction nucleotides: 14. For the CDR3, the DNA is TGTGCCAGCAGCTGGGGGACTAGCGGGGGCGGAGTGTCTGGTGAGCAGTTCTTC. Its protein is CASSWGTSGGGVSGEQFF.

V is TRBV5-1 and J is TRBJ2-3; no clear D. CDR3 length equals 16 residues. Deletions cut 0 bases from V and 0 bases from J, with 11 bases between. CDR1 and CDR2 (germline): SGHRS, YFSETQ. CDR3 DNA: TGCGCCAGCAGCTTGGCCACGAGATCTAGCACAGATACGCAGTATTTT. Translating it yields CASSLATRSSTDTQYF. Looking up the rest from reference TRBV5-1 and TRBJ2-3 gives the full variable domain: KAGVTQTPRYLIKTRGQQVTLSCSPISGHRSVSWYQQTPGQGLQFLFEYFSETQRNKGNFPGRFSGRQFSNSRSEMNVSTLELGDSALYLCASSLATRSSTDTQYFGPGTRLTVL.

The CDR3 DNA is TGCGCCAGCAGCCCCAACAGGGGGCTCTACAATGAGCAGTTCTTC. Protein product: CASSPNRGLYNEQFF. The chain uses TRBV4-1 and TRBJ2-1, with TRBD1 identical over 9 bases. The CDR3 has 15 amino acids. CDR1 and CDR2 (germline): MGHRA, YSYEKL. The trim removed 4 bases at V and 3 bases at J, leaving 4 bases unmatched.

J is TRBJ2-6 and V is TRBV11-3, with D maybe TRBD1 (6 bases). Trimming took 5 bases from V and 1 from J, leaving 21 bases between them. CDR3 size: 19 residues. Germline lookup yields CDR1 SGHNT and CDR2 YENEEA. CDR3 bases: TGTGCCAGCAGCCCCGCCGCCATTCTTACAGGGTCTGGGGCCAACGTCCTGACTTTC. Amino acid sequence: CASSPAAILTGSGANVLTF.

This chain connects TRBV7-6 to TRBJ2-3; 12 nucleotides line up with TRBD2. V dropped 4 bases and J dropped 0; count of bases not matched to a gene: 2. Germline V gene sequence: CDR1 SGHVS, CDR2 FNYEAQ. This CDR3 is built from 16 residues. Here the CDR3 DNA reads TGTGCCAGCAGCTCCGGACTAGCGGGGAGCACAGATACGCAGTATTTT. Amino acid sequence: CASSSGLAGSTDTQYF.

The chain uses TRBV7-2 and TRBJ1-2; D is perhaps TRBD1 (5 bases). With 1 base removed from V and 0 bases from J, the gap between germline ends came to 18 bases. There are 18 residues in the CDR3. From germline, CDR1 is SGHTA and CDR2 FQGNSA. The DNA for the CDR3 is TGTGCCAGCAGCTTAGTAGTCAGGCAGGGCCAATCTAACTATGGCTACACCTTC. Translated: CASSLVVRQGQSNYGYTF.

V and J are TRBV19 and TRBJ2-4; D possibly corresponds to TRBD2 (6 bases). Germline assignment: CDR1 LNHDA and CDR2 SQIVND (reference sequence). The CDR3 consists of 14 residues. V was cut by 4 bases and J by 6 bases, with 13 bases left in between. In DNA, the CDR3 is TGTGCCAGTAGTAGGGGGAGGAGAGGAAACATTCAGTACTTC. This gives the protein CASSRGRRGNIQYF.

This chain connects TRBV5-5 to TRBJ1-6; the match to TRBD1 covers 7 bases. The CDR3 covers 16 residues. CDR1 and CDR2 (germline): SGHKS, YYEKEE (reference sequence). The V gene end was trimmed by 4 bases and the J gene end by 7 bases; junction bases not matched to a gene: 11. The CDR3 DNA follows: TGTGCCAGCAGCCCTCCCCAGGGGGGAACGAATTCACCCCTCCACTTT. This sequence encodes CASSPPQGGTNSPLHF.

The V and J genes are TRBV9 and TRBJ2-1, with D tentatively TRBD2 (5 bases). From germline, CDR1 is SGDLS and CDR2 YYNGEE. The CDR3 totals 19 residues. The V gene lost 0 bases and the J gene lost 1 base, with 20 bases spanning the gap. The CDR3 DNA is TGTGCCAGCAGCGTAGGTCGGAGCGGTGGGGAGAGATCCTACAATGAGCAGTTCTTC. Amino acids: CASSVGRSGGERSYNEQFF.

The chain carries TRBV13 and TRBJ2-2; TRBD2 aligns across 8 bases. With V trimmed by 4 bases and J by 5 bases, 12 bases remained unmatched. The CDR3 runs 17 residues. CDR1 and CDR2 from the germline V gene are PRHDT and FYEKMQ (reference sequence). The CDR3, as DNA: TGTGCCAGCAGCTCATCCGCCCTAGCGGGTCGAACCGGGGAGCTGTTTTTT. Translated, it gives CASSSSALAGRTGELFF.

The chain has TRBV6-2 or TRBV6-3 and TRBJ1-1, with 9 positions matching TRBD1. Per the germline V gene, CDR1 is MNHEY and CDR2 is SVGEGT. Trimming cost V 5 bases and J 4 bases; bases outside gene matches: 8. This CDR3 has 15 amino acids. The CDR3: CASSQAGQGRTEAFF. In DNA form, the CDR3 reads TGTGCCAGCAGTCAAGCGGGACAGGGCCGCACTGAAGCTTTCTTT.

V gene TRBV6-5 combines with J gene TRBJ2-5; 9 nucleotides line up with TRBD2. V lost 5 bases and J lost 4; bases outside the gene matches: 8. The CDR3 covers 15 residues. Germline CDR1 is MNHEY and CDR2 is SVGAGI. The DNA for the CDR3 is TGTGCCAGCAGTAAGAGACTAGCGGATACAGAGACCCAGTACTTC. Amino acids: CASSKRLADTETQYF.

The V call is TRBV7-2, the J call TRBJ1-4; D is unclear. Per the germline V gene, CDR1 is SGHTA and CDR2 is FQGNSA. The V gene lost 3 bases and the J gene lost 12 bases, with 11 bases spanning the gap. The CDR3 totals 12 residues. DNA for the CDR3: TGTGCCAGCAGCTTTCCGGGTGGCGAACTGTTTTTT. Protein: CASSFPGGELFF.

The chain employs TRBV7-2 and TRBJ1-2; 7 positions match TRBD1. In germline, CDR1 is SGHTA, CDR2 FQGNSA. The length of the CDR3 is 14 residues. The ends lost 4 bases at V and 4 bases at J; junction bases unmatched: 6. The CDR3 DNA sequence: TGTGCCAGCAGCTCCACAGGGGTAGGCTATGGCTACACCTTC. Residues: CASSSTGVGYGYTF.

V and J are TRBV9 and TRBJ2-1; D is unclear. Trimming took off 3 bases at V and 4 bases at J, with 5 bases between the two ends. Germline values: CDR1 SGDLS, CDR2 YYNGEE. The CDR3 runs to 12 residues. The CDR3 loop is CASSALYNEQFF. In nucleotides, the CDR3 is TGTGCCAGCAGCGCCCTGTACAATGAGCAGTTCTTC.

The chain recombines TRBV20-1 with TRBJ1-1; D is undetermined. Trimming pared 8 bases from V and 4 bases from J, leaving 11 bases between. This CDR3 has 11 residues. From germline, CDR1 is DFQATT and CDR2 SNEGSKA (reference sequence). DNA for the CDR3: TGCAGTTATTCGACTGCCACTGAAGCTTTCTTT. This gives the protein CSYSTATEAFF.

The chain carries TRBV19 and TRBJ2-1; 14 nucleotides agree with TRBD2. Losses at the gene ends were 0 bases for V and 8 bases for J; bases not matched to a gene: 6. The germline V gene encodes CDR1 LNHDA and CDR2 SQIVND (reference sequence). The CDR3 loop spans 17 amino acids. CDR3 sequence: CASSIDWGLAGADEQFF. The CDR3 region has the DNA TGTGCCAGTAGTATAGATTGGGGACTAGCGGGAGCTGATGAGCAGTTCTTC.

This chain connects TRBV7-2 to TRBJ2-5, with D tentatively TRBD1 (7 bases). The V gene lost 3 bases and the J gene lost 3 bases, with 23 bases spanning the gap. The CDR3 loop spans 18 amino acids. Germline CDR1 is SGHTA and CDR2 is FQGNSA. The CDR3 DNA reads TGTGCCAGCAGCTTTGGCATCAGGGCGGGACAGAGAAAAGAGACCCAGTACTTC. Translated: CASSFGIRAGQRKETQYF.

V gene TRBV9 combines with J gene TRBJ1-1, with TRBD1 as a possible D gene (5 bases). The CDR3 is made up of 14 amino acids. V was trimmed by 5 bases and J by 1 base, leaving 12 bases between them. Germline loops: CDR1 SGDLS, CDR2 YYNGEE. CDR3 sequence: CASRPWGRNTEAFF. The CDR3 DNA reads as TGTGCCAGCAGGCCATGGGGCAGGAACACTGAAGCTTTCTTT.

This chain connects TRBV6-2 or TRBV6-3 to TRBJ2-6, with unresolved D. V gave up 3 bases and J gave up 7 bases, with 16 bases separating them. Germline CDR1 and CDR2: MNHEY and SVGEGT. CDR3 length: 16 amino acids. The CDR3 DNA reads TGTGCCAGCAGTTATATCCCCCGTTCCCCCGCCAACGTCCTGACTTTC. Its protein is CASSYIPRSPANVLTF.